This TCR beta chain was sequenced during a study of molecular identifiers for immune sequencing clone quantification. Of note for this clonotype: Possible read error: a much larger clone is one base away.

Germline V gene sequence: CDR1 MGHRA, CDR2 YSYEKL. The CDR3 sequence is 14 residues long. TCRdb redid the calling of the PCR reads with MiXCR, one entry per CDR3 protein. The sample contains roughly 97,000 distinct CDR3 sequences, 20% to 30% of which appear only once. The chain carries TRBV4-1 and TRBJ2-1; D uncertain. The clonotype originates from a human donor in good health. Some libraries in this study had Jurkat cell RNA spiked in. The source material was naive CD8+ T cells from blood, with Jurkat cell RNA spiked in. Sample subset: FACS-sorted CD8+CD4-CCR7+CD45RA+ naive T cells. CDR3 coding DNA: TGCGCCAGCAGCCAAGATCCGGCGTTAGATGAGCCGTTCTTC. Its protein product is CASSQDPALDEPFF.